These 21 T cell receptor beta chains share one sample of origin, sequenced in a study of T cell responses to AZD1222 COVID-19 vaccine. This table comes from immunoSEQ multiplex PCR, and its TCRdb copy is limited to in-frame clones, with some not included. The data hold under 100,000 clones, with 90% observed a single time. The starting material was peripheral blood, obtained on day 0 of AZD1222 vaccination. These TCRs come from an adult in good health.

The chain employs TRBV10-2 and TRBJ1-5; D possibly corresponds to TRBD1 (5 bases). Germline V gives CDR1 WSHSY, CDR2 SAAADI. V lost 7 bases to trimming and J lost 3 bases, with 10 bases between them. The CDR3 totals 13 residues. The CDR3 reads CASTGAVNQPQHF. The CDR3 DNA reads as TGCGCCAGCACTGGGGCCGTCAATCAGCCCCAGCATTTT.

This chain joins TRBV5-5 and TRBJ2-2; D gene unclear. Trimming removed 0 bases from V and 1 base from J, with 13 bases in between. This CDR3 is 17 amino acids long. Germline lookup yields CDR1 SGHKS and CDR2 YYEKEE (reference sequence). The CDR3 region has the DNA TGTGCCAGCAGCTTGGCACGGGTAGGGTGGAACACCGGGGAGCTGTTTTTT. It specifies CASSLARVGWNTGELFF.

CDR3: CASSQGTGKYEQYF. As DNA, the CDR3 is TGCGCCAGCAGCCAAGGGACAGGGAAGTACGAGCAGTACTTC. This chain joins TRBV4-1 and TRBJ2-7, with 8 bases fitting TRBD1. CDR1 MGHRA and CDR2 YSYEKL come from the germline V gene. After removal of 1 base from V and 4 bases from J, the junction contained 3 bases not matched to a gene. The CDR3 spans 14 residues.

The CDR3 here is CASSRPEKNIQYF. CDR3 nucleotide sequence: TGTGCCAGCAGTAGGCCAGAGAAAAACATTCAGTACTTC. V gene TRBV27 combines with J gene TRBJ2-4; no clear D. The ends were cut back, 5 bases at V and 4 bases at J, with 9 bases in the middle. The CDR3 extends over 13 amino acids. Germline CDR1 is MNHEY and CDR2 is SMNVEV (reference sequence).

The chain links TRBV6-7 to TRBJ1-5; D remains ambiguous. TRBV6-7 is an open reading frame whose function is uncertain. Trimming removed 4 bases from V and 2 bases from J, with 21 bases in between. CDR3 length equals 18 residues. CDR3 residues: CASSFVPLVEGRNQPQHF. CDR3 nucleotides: TGTGCCAGCAGTTTCGTACCCCTTGTGGAGGGCCGCAATCAGCCCCAGCATTTT.

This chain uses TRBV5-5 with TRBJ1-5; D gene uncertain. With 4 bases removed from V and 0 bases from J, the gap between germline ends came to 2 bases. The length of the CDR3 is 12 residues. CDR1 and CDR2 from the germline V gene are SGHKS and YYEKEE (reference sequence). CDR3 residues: CASSDSNQPQHF. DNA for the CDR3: TGTGCCAGCAGCGATAGCAATCAGCCCCAGCATTTT.

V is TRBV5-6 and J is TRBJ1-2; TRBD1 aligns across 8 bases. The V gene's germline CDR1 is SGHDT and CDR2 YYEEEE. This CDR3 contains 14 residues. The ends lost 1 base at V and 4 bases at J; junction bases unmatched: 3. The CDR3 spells CASSLNRGVYGYTF. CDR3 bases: TGTGCCAGCAGCTTGAACAGGGGGGTCTATGGCTACACCTTC.

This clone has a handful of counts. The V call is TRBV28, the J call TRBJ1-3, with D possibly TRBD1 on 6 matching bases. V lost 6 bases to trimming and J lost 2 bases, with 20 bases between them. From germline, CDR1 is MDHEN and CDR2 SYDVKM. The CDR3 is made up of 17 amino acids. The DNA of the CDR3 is TGTGCCAGCAGAGGACCCTCACAGGGACGGGCTGGAAACACCATATATTTT. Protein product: CASRGPSQGRAGNTIYF. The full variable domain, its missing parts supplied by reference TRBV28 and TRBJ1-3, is DVKVTQSSRYLVKRTGEKVFLECVQDMDHENMFWYRQDPGLGLRLIYFSYDVKMKEKGDIPEGYSVSREKKERFSLILESASTNQTSMYLCASRGPSQGRAGNTIYFGEGSWLTVV.

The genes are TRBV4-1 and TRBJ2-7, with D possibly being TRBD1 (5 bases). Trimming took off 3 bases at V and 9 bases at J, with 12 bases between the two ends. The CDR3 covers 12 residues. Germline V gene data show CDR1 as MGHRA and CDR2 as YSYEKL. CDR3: CASSHPDSRQYF. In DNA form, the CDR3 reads TGCGCCAGCAGCCATCCCGACAGCAGGCAGTACTTC.

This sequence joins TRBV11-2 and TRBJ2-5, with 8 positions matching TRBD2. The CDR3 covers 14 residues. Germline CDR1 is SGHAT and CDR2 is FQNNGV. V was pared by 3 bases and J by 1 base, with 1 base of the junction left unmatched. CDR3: CASSLAGGQETQYF. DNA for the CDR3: TGTGCCAGCAGCTTGGCGGGGGGCCAAGAGACCCAGTACTTC.

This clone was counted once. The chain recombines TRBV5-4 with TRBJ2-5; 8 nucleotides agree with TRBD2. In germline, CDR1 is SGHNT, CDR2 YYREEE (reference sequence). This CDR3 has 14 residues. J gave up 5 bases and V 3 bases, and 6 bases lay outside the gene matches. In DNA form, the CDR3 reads TGTGCCAGCAGCTCGGGGGGGGGCAGGGAGACCCAGTACTTC. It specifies CASSSGGGRETQYF.

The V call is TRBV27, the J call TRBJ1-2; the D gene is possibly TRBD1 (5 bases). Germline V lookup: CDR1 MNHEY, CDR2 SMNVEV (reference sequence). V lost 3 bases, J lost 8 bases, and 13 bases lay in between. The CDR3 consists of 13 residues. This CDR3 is CASSFGQGRGYTF. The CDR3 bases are TGTGCCAGCAGTTTTGGCCAGGGACGCGGCTACACCTTC.

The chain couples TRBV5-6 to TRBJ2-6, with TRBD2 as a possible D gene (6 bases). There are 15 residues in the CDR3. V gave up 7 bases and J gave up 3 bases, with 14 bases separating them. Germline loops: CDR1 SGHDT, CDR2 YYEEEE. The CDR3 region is CASSPPGVGANVLTF. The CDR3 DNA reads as TGTGCCAGCTCCCCGCCGGGGGTTGGGGCCAACGTCCTGACTTTC. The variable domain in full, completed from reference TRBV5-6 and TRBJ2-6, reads DAGVTQSPTHLIKTRGQQVTLRCSPKSGHDTVSWYQQALGQGPQFIFQYYEEEERQRGNFPDRFSGHQFPNYSSELNVNALLLGDSALYLCASSPPGVGANVLTFGAGSRLTVL.

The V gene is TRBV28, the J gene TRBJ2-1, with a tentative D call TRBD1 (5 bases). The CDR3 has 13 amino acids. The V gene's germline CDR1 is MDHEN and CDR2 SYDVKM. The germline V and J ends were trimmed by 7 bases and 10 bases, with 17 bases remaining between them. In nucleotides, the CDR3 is TGTGCCAGCATAAGCACAGCAAGGGGCGAGCAGTTCTTC. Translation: CASISTARGEQFF.

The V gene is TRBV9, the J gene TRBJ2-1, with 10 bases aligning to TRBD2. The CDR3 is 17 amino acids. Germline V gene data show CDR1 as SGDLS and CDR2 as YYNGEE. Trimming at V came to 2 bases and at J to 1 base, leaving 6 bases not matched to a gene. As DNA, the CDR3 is TGTGCCAGCAGCGTGACGACTAGCGGGCCGTCCTACAATGAGCAGTTCTTC. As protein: CASSVTTSGPSYNEQFF.

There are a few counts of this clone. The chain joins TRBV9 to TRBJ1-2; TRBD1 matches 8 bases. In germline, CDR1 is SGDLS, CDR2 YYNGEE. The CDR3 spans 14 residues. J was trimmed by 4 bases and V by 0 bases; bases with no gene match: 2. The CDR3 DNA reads TGTGCCAGCAGCGTAGGGACAGGGCTCTATGGCTACACCTTC. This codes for CASSVGTGLYGYTF.

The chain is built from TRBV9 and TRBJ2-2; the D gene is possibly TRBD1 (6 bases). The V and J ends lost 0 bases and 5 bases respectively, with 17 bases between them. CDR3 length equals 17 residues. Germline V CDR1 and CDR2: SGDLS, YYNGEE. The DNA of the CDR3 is TGTGCCAGCAGCGTAGTGCCCATCATGGGGGCAACCGGGGAGCTGTTTTTT. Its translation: CASSVVPIMGATGELFF. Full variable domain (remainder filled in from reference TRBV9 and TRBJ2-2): DSGVTQTPKHLITATGQRVTLRCSPRSGDLSVYWYQQSLDQGLQFLIQYYNGEERAKGNILERFSAQQFPDLHSELNLSSLELGDSALYFCASSVVPIMGATGELFFGEGSRLTVL.

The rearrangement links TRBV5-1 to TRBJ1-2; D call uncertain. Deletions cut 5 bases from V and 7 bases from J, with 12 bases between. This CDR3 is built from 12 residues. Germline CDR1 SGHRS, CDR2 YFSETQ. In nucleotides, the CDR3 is TGCGCCAGCAGTGACACCGTGGGTGGCTACACCTTC. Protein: CASSDTVGGYTF. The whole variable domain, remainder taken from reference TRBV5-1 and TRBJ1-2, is KAGVTQTPRYLIKTRGQQVTLSCSPISGHRSVSWYQQTPGQGLQFLFEYFSETQRNKGNFPGRFSGRQFSNSRSEMNVSTLELGDSALYLCASSDTVGGYTFGSGTRLTVV.

CDR3 region: CASSFGPDYNSPLHF. CDR3 DNA sequence: TGTGCCAGCAGCTTCGGCCCCGATTATAATTCACCCCTCCACTTT. V usage is TRBV7-8 and J usage is TRBJ1-6; no clear D. Germline lookup yields CDR1 SGHVS and CDR2 FQNEAQ. Trimming left V 3 bases short and J 4 bases short, with 10 bases between. The CDR3 is 15 residues long.

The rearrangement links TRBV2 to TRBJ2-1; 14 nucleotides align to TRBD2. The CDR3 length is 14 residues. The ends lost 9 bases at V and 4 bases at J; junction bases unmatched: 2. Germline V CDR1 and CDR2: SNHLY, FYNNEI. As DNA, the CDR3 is TGTGCCAGTCGGACTAGCGGGGGGTACAATGAGCAGTTCTTC. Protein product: CASRTSGGYNEQFF.

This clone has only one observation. DNA of the CDR3: TGTGCCAGCAACCAACTAGCGGGGGTTAACACCGGGGAGCTGTTTTTT. It is translated as CASNQLAGVNTGELFF. The gene calls are TRBV7-9 and TRBJ2-2; TRBD2 matches at 11 bases. The length of the CDR3 is 16 residues. The J segment lost 2 bases and the V segment lost 7 bases, leaving 6 bases of the junction unmatched. Germline V gene lookup returns CDR1 SEHNR and CDR2 FQNEAQ (reference sequence). The variable domain in full, with the rest retrieved from reference TRBV7-9 and TRBJ2-2, is DTGVSQNPRHKITKRGQNVTFRCDPISEHNRLYWYRQTLGQGPEFLTYFQNEAQLEKSRLLSDRFSAERPKGSFSTLEIQRTEQGDSAMYLCASNQLAGVNTGELFFGEGSRLTVL.